This record concerns one TCR beta chain sequence. The sample originates from a study of T-cell memory formation after mild COVID-19. Background on the study: The TCR clusters were mostly specific to one donor.

TCRdb called the 5' RACE reads again in MiXCR, with one record for every CDR3 protein. The sample shows 430,000 or so distinct CDR3 sequences, roughly 25% of them seen only once. This CDR3 is 14 amino acids long. Germline CDR1 SGHRS, CDR2 YFSETQ. V was trimmed by 5 bases and J by 2 bases, leaving 12 bases between them. The material sequenced was PBMCs or a T cell subset sorted from them (not recorded which). The receptor was isolated from an adult woman who had mild COVID-19 (a few samples of this study predate the infection). Cell type and time point are not known. This chain uses TRBV5-1 with TRBJ2-3; D unclear. The CDR3 sequence is CASSWWTDTDTQYF. In DNA, the CDR3 is TGCGCCAGCAGTTGGTGGACGGACACAGATACGCAGTATTTT.